This T cell receptor beta chain came from a study of blood T cells in healthy people across ages. General observations from the study: Older age went with lower TCR beta diversity per million T cells, in a roughly linear way.

Drawn from each donor were 9 to 10 milliliters of peripheral blood. Each sample gave at least 6.5 million isolated PBMCs. Regarding this clonotype: The antigen remains unidentified.

A second PCR, run for about 7 to 11 cycles, used a sample-barcoded 5' primer plus a J-beta primer mix. The authors tagged each cDNA molecule using a template-switch adaptor with 12 random nucleotides. TCRdb re-analysed the 5' RACE reads in MiXCR, keeping a single row per CDR3 protein. This sample has fewer than 950,000 distinct CDR3 sequences, with about 55% found just once. The CDR3 consists of 13 residues. Germline V lookup: CDR1 MNHEY, CDR2 SVGEGT. Unmatched junction bases numbered 9, after V lost 7 bases and J lost 9 bases. The receptor's source is a man of 80 years or more in good health. Sequencing was performed on blood. J is TRBJ2-3 and V is TRBV6-2 or TRBV6-3, with 8 bases fitting TRBD2. The CDR3 loop reads CASKGLGVLTQYF. The CDR3 DNA reads TGTGCCAGCAAGGGACTAGGGGTACTAACGCAGTATTTT.